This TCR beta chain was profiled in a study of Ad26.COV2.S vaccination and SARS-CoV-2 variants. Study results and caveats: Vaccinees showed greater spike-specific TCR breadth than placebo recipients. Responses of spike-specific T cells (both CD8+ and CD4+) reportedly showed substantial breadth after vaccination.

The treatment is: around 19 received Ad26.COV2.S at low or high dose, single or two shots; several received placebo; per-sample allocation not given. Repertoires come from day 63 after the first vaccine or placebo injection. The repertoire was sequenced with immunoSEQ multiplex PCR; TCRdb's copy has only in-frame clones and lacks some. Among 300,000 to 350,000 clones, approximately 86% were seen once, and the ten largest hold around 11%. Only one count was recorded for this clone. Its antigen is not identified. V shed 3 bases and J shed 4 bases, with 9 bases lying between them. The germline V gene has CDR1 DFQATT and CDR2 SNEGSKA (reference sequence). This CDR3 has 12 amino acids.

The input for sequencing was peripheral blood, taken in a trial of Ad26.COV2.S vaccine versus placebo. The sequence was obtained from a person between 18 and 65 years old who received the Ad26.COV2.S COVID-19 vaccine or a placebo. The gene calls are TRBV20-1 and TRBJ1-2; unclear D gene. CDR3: CSASGDIYGYTF. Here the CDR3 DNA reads TGCAGTGCTAGTGGCGACATCTATGGCTACACCTTC.